This entry lists 11 T cell receptor beta chains sequenced from one sample in a study of cytomegalovirus exposure and HLA in healthy donors. TCRdb's copy holds only in-frame clones and misses some; the assay was immunoSEQ multiplex PCR. The sample carries 100,000 to 150,000 clones, more than 70% recorded once. The material sequenced was PBMCs. These TCRs come from a woman younger than 45 in good health and CMV-seronegative.

The V call is TRBV10-3, the J call TRBJ2-7; 7 bases match TRBD1. Per germline, CDR1 ENHRY and CDR2 SYGVKD. Losses at the gene ends were 0 bases for V and 3 bases for J; bases not matched to a gene: 8. The CDR3 contains 16 residues. This CDR3 reads CAISESRTGADYEQYF. DNA for the CDR3: TGTGCCATCAGTGAGTCGAGGACAGGAGCCGACTACGAGCAGTACTTC.

The rearrangement joins TRBV19 to TRBJ2-2; 9 nucleotides align to TRBD2. CDR1 and CDR2 (germline): LNHDA, SQIVND (reference sequence). The CDR3 covers 15 residues. V dropped 6 bases and J dropped 5; count of bases not matched to a gene: 7. This chain's CDR3 is CASSLLAGPTGELFF. In nucleotides, the CDR3 is TGTGCCAGTAGCCTACTAGCGGGCCCAACCGGGGAGCTGTTTTTT.

The rearrangement links TRBV19 to TRBJ1-1; 7 bases fit TRBD1. Germline V lookup: CDR1 LNHDA, CDR2 SQIVND (reference sequence). The CDR3 is 15 amino acids. The ends lost 7 bases at V and 2 bases at J; junction bases unmatched: 10. CDR3 region: CASKVERQGNTEAFF. The DNA of the CDR3 is TGTGCCAGTAAAGTAGAAAGACAGGGTAACACTGAAGCTTTCTTT.

The V and J genes are TRBV14 and TRBJ2-5; perhaps TRBD2 as D (6 bases). V lost 4 bases and J lost 1, with 13 bases in between. This CDR3 has 15 residues. From germline, CDR1 is SGHDN and CDR2 FVKESK. CDR3 in DNA: TGTGCCAGCAGCCCCCTGAGGGGAGGCCAAGAGACCCAGTACTTC. It specifies CASSPLRGGQETQYF.

This chain joins TRBV7-8 and TRBJ1-2, with 8 bases fitting TRBD1. The CDR3 has 15 residues. Germline V CDR1 and CDR2: SGHVS, FQNEAQ. Germline trimming cut 1 base from V and 4 bases from J; bases unmatched to any gene: 5. For the CDR3, the DNA is TGTGCCAGCAGCTTAGAGGTCAGGGGGCCCTATGGCTACACCTTC. It yields the protein CASSLEVRGPYGYTF.

V is TRBV7-8 and J is TRBJ2-7; TRBD1 aligns across 9 bases. This CDR3 is built from 14 residues. Germline CDR1 reads SGHVS; CDR2 reads FQNEAQ. Losses at the gene ends were 6 bases for V and 2 bases for J; bases not matched to a gene: 5. CDR3 in amino acids: CASRLDRGPYEQYF. The CDR3 nucleotides are TGTGCCAGCAGACTGGACAGGGGTCCCTACGAGCAGTACTTC.

The rearrangement uses TRBV19 and TRBJ1-2; D might be TRBD1 (5 bases). Trimming shortened V by 3 bases and J by 5 bases, and 10 bases separated the two germline ends. The CDR3 has 13 amino acids. Germline lookup yields CDR1 LNHDA and CDR2 SQIVND (reference sequence). CDR3 loop: CASSIRRQYGYTF. DNA of the CDR3: TGTGCCAGTAGTATCCGCCGACAGTATGGCTACACCTTC.

V is TRBV6-6 and J is TRBJ1-6; 8 bases map to TRBD1. CDR3 length equals 15 residues. CDR1 and CDR2 from the germline V gene are MNHNY and SVGAGI (reference sequence). V lost 1 base to trimming and J lost 8 bases; unmatched junction nucleotides: 4. CDR3: CASSYYRGGDSPLHF. The DNA for the CDR3 is TGTGCCAGCAGTTACTACAGGGGGGGAGATTCACCCCTCCACTTT.

The chain links TRBV30 to TRBJ2-7; perhaps TRBD2 as D (5 bases). The CDR3 covers 12 residues. V dropped 2 bases and J dropped 4 bases, with 9 bases sitting between them. Germline-derived CDR1 and CDR2 are GTSNPN and SVGIG (reference sequence). For the CDR3, the DNA is TGTGCCTGGAGTACCGGAGGATACGAGCAGTACTTC. Its translation is CAWSTGGYEQYF.

CDR3 bases: TGTGCCACCTTACCCGAGCAGCGGGGGAACACCGGGGAGCTGTTTTTT. It yields the protein CATLPEQRGNTGELFF. The gene calls are TRBV15 and TRBJ2-2; 7 nucleotides line up with TRBD2. Trimming took 8 bases from V and 1 from J; bases not matched to a gene: 10. CDR3 size: 16 residues. Germline V lookup: CDR1 LNHNV, CDR2 YYDKDF (reference sequence).

Details on this clone: One junction end disagrees with the germline gene, perhaps due to a read error. This chain uses TRBV4-2 with TRBJ2-5; TRBD2 matches at 7 bases. The CDR3 spans 14 residues. CDR1 LGHNA and CDR2 YNFKEQ come from the germline V gene. The CDR3 is CATSGESPQETQYF. CDR3 coding DNA: TGTGCCACCAGCGGGGAGTCCCCCCAAGAGACCCAGTACTTC.